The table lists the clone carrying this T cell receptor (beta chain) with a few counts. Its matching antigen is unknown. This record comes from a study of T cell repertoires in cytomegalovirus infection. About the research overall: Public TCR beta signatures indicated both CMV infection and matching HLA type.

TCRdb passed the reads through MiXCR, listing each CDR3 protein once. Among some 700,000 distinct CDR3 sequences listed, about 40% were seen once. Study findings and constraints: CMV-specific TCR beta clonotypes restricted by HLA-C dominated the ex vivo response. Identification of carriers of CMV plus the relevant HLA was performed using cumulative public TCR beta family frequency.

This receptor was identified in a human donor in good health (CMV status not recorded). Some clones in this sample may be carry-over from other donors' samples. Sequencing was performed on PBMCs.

The DNA for the CDR3 is TGTGCCAGCAGCCCGACCCAGGACACTGAAGCTTTCTTT. Its translation: CASSPTQDTEAFF. The chain joins TRBV7-3 to TRBJ1-1; D unresolved. The CDR3 is 13 residues long. Germline CDR1 SGHTA, CDR2 FQGTGA. The V end lost 5 bases, the J end lost 3 bases, and 10 bases lay between the germline ends. Filled out from reference TRBV7-3 and TRBJ1-1, the complete variable domain reads GAGVSQTPSNKVTEKGKYVELRCDPISGHTALYWYRQSLGQGPEFLIYFQGTGAADDSGLPNDRFFAVRPEGSVSTLKIQRTERGDSAVYLCASSPTQDTEAFFGQGTRLTVV.